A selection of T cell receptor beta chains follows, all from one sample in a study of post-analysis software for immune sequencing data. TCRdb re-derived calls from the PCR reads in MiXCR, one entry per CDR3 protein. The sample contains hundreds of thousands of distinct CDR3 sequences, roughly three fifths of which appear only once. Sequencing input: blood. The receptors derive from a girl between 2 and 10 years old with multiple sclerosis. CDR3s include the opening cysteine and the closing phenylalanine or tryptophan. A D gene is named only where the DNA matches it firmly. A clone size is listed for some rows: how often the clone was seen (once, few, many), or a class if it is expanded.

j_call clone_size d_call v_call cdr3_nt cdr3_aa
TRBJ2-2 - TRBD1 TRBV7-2 TGTGCCAGCAGCCACGTCCCCCGGACAGGGGGGTTCACCGGGGAGCTGTTTTTT CASSHVPRTGGFTGELFF
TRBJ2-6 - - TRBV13 TGTGCCAGCAGCGACACAGGGAAAGGGGCCAACGTCCTGACTTTC CASSDTGKGANVLTF
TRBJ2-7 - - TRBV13 TGTGCCAGCAGCTTAGAACAGGGCACCTACGAGCAGTACTTC CASSLEQGTYEQYF
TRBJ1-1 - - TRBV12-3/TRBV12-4 TGTGCCAGCGCTTTCCAACAGGGAGCACTAGCTTTCTTT CASAFQQGALAFF
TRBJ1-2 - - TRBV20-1 TGCAGTGCTAGAGATCTTGAGGGGGAAAGGCAAGGCTACACCTTC CSARDLEGERQGYTF
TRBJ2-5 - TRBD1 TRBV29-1 TGCAGCGTTGAATACGGACAGGGGTATTCAGAGACCCAGTACTTC CSVEYGQGYSETQYF
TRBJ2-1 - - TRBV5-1 TGCGCCAGCAGCCCTTCTAGGGCTGGCCGGGATGAGCAGTTCTTC CASSPSRAGRDEQFF
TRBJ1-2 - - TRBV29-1 TGCAGCGCGGTGGACGCGGGCACCTATGGCTACACCTTC CSAVDAGTYGYTF
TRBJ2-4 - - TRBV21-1 TGTGCCACCCTTTCCGGATGGGTAGCCAAAAACATTCAGTACTTC CATLSGWVAKNIQYF
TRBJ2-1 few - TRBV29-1 TGCAGCGTTGGCATGGCAGGGGATTACAATGAGCAGTTCTTC CSVGMAGDYNEQFF
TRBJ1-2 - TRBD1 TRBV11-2 TGTGCCAGCAGCTTAGCAGTAGGGACAGATCTTAACTATGGCTACACCTTC CASSLAVGTDLNYGYTF
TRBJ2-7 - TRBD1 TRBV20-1 TGCAGTGCTAGAGATCCAGACAGGGAGTTAGAGCAGTACTTC CSARDPDRELEQYF
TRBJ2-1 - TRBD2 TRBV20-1 TGCAGTGCTAGTGGAGGGACTAGCGGGAGTATGAGTGAGGAGCAGTTCTTC CSASGGTSGSMSEEQFF
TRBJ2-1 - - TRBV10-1 TGCGCCAGCAGGACTAGTAATTCCGCTGAGCAGTTCTTC CASRTSNSAEQFF
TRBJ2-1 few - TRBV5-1 TGCGCCAGCAGCTTAACTCGGAGTCTCAATGAGCAGTTCTTC CASSLTRSLNEQFF
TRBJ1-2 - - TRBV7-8 TGTGCCAGCAGCTTAGGGCAGGCCATCTATGGCTACACCTTC CASSLGQAIYGYTF
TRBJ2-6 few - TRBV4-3 TGCGCCAGCAGCCAAGAATGGGGATCTGGGGCCAACGTCCTGACTTTC CASSQEWGSGANVLTF
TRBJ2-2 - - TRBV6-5 TGTGCCAGCAGTTCCTCCGTCGCGGTCACCGGGGAGCTGTTTTTT CASSSSVAVTGELFF
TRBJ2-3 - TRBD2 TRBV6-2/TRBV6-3 TGTGCCAGCAGTCCTGGCGGGGGGGCCACAGATACGCAGTATTTT CASSPGGGATDTQYF
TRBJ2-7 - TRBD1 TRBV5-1 TGCGCCAGCAGCTTGGCGGCAGGGGGCTTGGACGAGCAGTACTTC CASSLAAGGLDEQYF
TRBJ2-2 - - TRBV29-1 TGCAGCGTGAGGGTGGCTCCGAACACCGGGGAGCTGTTTTTT CSVRVAPNTGELFF
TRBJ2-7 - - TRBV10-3 TGTGCCGCAGGAGGCGAGGCTACCTACGAGCAGTACTTC CAAGGEATYEQYF
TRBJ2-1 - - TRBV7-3 TGTGCCAGCAGCTTCTCACCACCGGGGCCTCGCAACAATGAGCAGTTCTTC CASSFSPPGPRNNEQFF
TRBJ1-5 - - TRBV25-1 TGTGCCAGCAGTGAAGGGGGTTGGGGCAATCAGCCCCAGCATTTT CASSEGGWGNQPQHF
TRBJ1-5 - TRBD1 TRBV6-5 TGTGCCAGCAGGGGTGTAGCAGGGGGCCGGGGTCAGCCCCAGCATTTT CASRGVAGGRGQPQHF
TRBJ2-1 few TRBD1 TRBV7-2 TGTGCCAGCAGCACCTCCCGGGACAGGGGGCGCAATGAGCAGTTCTTC CASSTSRDRGRNEQFF
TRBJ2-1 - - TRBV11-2 TGTGCCAGCAGCTTAGTCCCCTCCTCACATGAGCAGTTCTTC CASSLVPSSHEQFF